Below are 21 T cell receptor beta chains sequenced from a single sample in a study of cytomegalovirus exposure and HLA in healthy donors (dated 2017 in TCRdb). Libraries were built with the immunoSEQ multiplex PCR assay. For the multiplex PCR, a mixture combining 60 forward primers for TCR Vbeta segments and 13 reverse primers for TCR Jbeta segments was used. TCRdb took over this immuneACCESS table, retaining in-frame rearrangements with V and J assigned. Such tables are incomplete; in checked studies, under half of the missing clones stem from an unresolved V gene, and the remainder is unexplained. The sample has approximately 180,000 clones on record, 65% to 75% of them singletons. The ten largest clones take up over 2% of the sample. The sequencing sample was made of PBMCs. The receptors were gathered from a human donor in good health.

The rearrangement uses TRBV7-9 and TRBJ1-5; the D is unclear. Deletions cut 6 bases from V and 5 bases from J, with 14 bases between. There are 14 residues in the CDR3. CDR1 is SEHNR and CDR2 is FQNEAQ in the germline V gene (reference sequence). CDR3 amino acids: CASSPVSSDQPQHF. As DNA, the CDR3 is TGTGCCAGCAGTCCAGTTTCCAGCGATCAGCCCCAGCATTTT.

This clone was detected only a few times. This sequence joins TRBV6-1 and TRBJ1-5; maybe TRBD1 (5 bases). V gave up 8 bases and J gave up 2 bases, with 13 bases separating them. Per germline, CDR1 MNHNS and CDR2 SASEGT. CDR3 length equals 14 residues. CDR3 sequence (DNA): TGTGCCAGCGAAGTGTGGGGGGGCAATCAGCCCCAGCATTTT. Its translation: CASEVWGGNQPQHF.

CDR3 in amino acids: CASSIDLMTGGQPQHF. The CDR3 nucleotides read TGTGCCAGTAGTATAGATCTCATGACAGGGGGTCAGCCCCAGCATTTT. The chain joins TRBV19 to TRBJ1-5; 9 bases agree with TRBD1. The CDR3 loop spans 16 amino acids. The V and J ends lost 0 bases and 6 bases, in that order; junction bases with no gene match: 6. Germline V gene lookup returns CDR1 LNHDA and CDR2 SQIVND (reference sequence).

This chain connects TRBV5-1 to TRBJ2-3; 7 bases align to TRBD2. Germline CDR1 SGHRS, CDR2 YFSETQ. This CDR3 comprises 15 residues. The trim removed 1 base at V and 4 bases at J, leaving 6 bases unmatched. The CDR3 reads CASSLNGGSADTQYF. The CDR3 bases are TGCGCCAGCAGCTTGAACGGGGGGAGCGCAGATACGCAGTATTTT.

The CDR3 protein is CASSLGQGLYEQYF. DNA for the CDR3: TGTGCCAGTAGCCTCGGACAGGGCCTCTACGAGCAGTACTTC. The genes are TRBV19 and TRBJ2-7; 8 nucleotides match TRBD1. There are 14 residues in the CDR3. Germline values: CDR1 LNHDA, CDR2 SQIVND (reference sequence). Trimming cost V 6 bases and J 3 bases; bases outside gene matches: 7.

The table lists this clone with a few counts. The chain combines TRBV7-9 with TRBJ2-3; 9 nucleotides line up with TRBD2. The V segment lost 6 bases and the J segment 5 bases; nucleotides outside the gene matches: 15. The CDR3 runs 17 residues. Germline CDR1 and CDR2: SEHNR and FQNEAQ (reference sequence). CDR3 sequence: CASRGLTGGGAIDTQYF. DNA of the CDR3: TGTGCCAGCAGGGGACTAACGGGCGGGGGGGCGATAGATACGCAGTATTTT.

V is TRBV6-6 and J is TRBJ2-2, with TRBD2 matching 11 bases. V gave up 2 bases and J gave up 7 bases; unmatched junction bases: 6. Looked up from germline, CDR1 is MNHNY and CDR2 is SVGAGI (reference sequence). CDR3 size: 16 residues. This CDR3 reads CASSYELAGGDGELFF. CDR3 nucleotides: TGTGCCAGCAGTTACGAGTTAGCGGGGGGGGACGGGGAGCTGTTTTTT.

This clone turned up a few times. The V gene is TRBV5-1, the J gene TRBJ2-5, with 9 bases identical to TRBD2. The J call may be in error: the DNA end matches TRBJ2-7 better. In germline, CDR1 is SGHRS, CDR2 YFSETQ. The CDR3 spans 14 residues. CDR3: CASSSSGDSYEQYF. CDR3 bases: TGCGCCAGCAGCTCTAGCGGGGACTCCTACGAGCAGTACTTC.

This clone is a singleton in its sample. The V call is TRBV7-8, the J call TRBJ2-1, with TRBD1 identical over 8 bases. After removal of 3 bases from V and 10 bases from J, the junction contained 8 bases not matched to a gene. Germline V gene data show CDR1 as SGHVS and CDR2 as FQNEAQ. The CDR3 contains 14 residues. The chain's CDR3 is CASSLGTGSDEQFF. The CDR3 bases are TGTGCCAGCAGCTTGGGGACAGGTTCCGACGAGCAGTTCTTC. Using reference TRBV7-8 and TRBJ2-1 for the parts outside the CDR3, the full variable domain is GAGVSQSPRYKVAKRGQDVALRCDPISGHVSLFWYQQALGQGPEFLTYFQNEAQLDKSGLPSDRFFAERPEGSVSTLKIQRTQQEDSAVYLCASSLGTGSDEQFFGPGTRLTVL.

This clone was detected once. The rearrangement joins TRBV11-3 to TRBJ2-7, with D maybe TRBD2 (6 bases). The CDR3 is 15 amino acids. Deletions cut 1 base from V and 4 bases from J, with 14 bases between. The germline V gene has CDR1 SGHNT and CDR2 YENEEA. The CDR3 DNA is TGTGCCAGCAGCTTAGCCAGCGGAGGGTGGTACGAGCAGTACTTC. This encodes CASSLASGGWYEQYF.

On this clone: This specimen includes other DNA sequences encoding the same CDR3. The chain is built from TRBV19 and TRBJ1-5; 8 nucleotides agree with TRBD1. The germline gives CDR1 LNHDA, CDR2 SQIVND (reference sequence). V gave up 5 bases and J gave up 1 base; unmatched junction bases: 4. This CDR3 spans 15 amino acids. The CDR3 sequence: CASSPDRASNQPQHF. CDR3 coding DNA: TGTGCCAGTAGTCCGGACAGGGCCAGCAATCAGCCCCAGCATTTT.

The chain has TRBV5-6 and TRBJ2-5; TRBD1 agrees at 7 bases. This CDR3 spans 14 amino acids. CDR1 and CDR2 from the germline V gene are SGHDT and YYEEEE. V lost 4 bases, J lost 2 bases, and 5 bases stayed unmatched. The CDR3 DNA is TGTGCCAGCAGCCTCGGGACAGAGCAAGAGACCCAGTACTTC. Protein: CASSLGTEQETQYF.

The rearrangement joins TRBV18 to TRBJ2-5; 8 bases agree with TRBD1. Losses at the gene ends were 4 bases for V and 3 bases for J; bases not matched to a gene: 7. This CDR3 spans 15 amino acids. From germline, CDR1 is KGHSH and CDR2 LQKENI. The CDR3 here is CASSRTGNLEETQYF. The CDR3 bases are TGTGCCAGCTCACGGACAGGGAACCTGGAAGAGACCCAGTACTTC.

This chain links TRBV5-6 with TRBJ1-6; TRBD1 might be the D (6 bases). V was shortened by 4 bases and J by 9 bases, with 11 bases between the two germline ends. Germline-derived CDR1 and CDR2 are SGHDT and YYEEEE. This CDR3 has 13 residues. The CDR3 is CASSPGRGSPLHF. CDR3 DNA sequence: TGTGCCAGCAGCCCGGGCAGGGGTTCACCCCTCCACTTT. Complete variable domain (other parts from reference TRBV5-6 and TRBJ1-6): DAGVTQSPTHLIKTRGQQVTLRCSPKSGHDTVSWYQQALGQGPQFIFQYYEEEERQRGNFPDRFSGHQFPNYSSELNVNALLLGDSALYLCASSPGRGSPLHFGNGTRLTVT.

This clone appeared a single time. The chain carries TRBV29-1 and TRBJ2-3; D gene uncertain. The CDR3 is 13 amino acids. The ends were cut back, 5 bases at V and 0 bases at J, with 9 bases in the middle. Germline V gene lookup returns CDR1 SQVTM and CDR2 ANQGSEA. CDR3 DNA sequence: TGCAGCGTTCTGCGACAAAGCACAGATACGCAGTATTTT. The encoded protein is CSVLRQSTDTQYF.

The chain uses TRBV7-3 and TRBJ2-5, with D tentatively TRBD2 (6 bases). Trimming took off 3 bases at V and 9 bases at J, with 14 bases between the two ends. The CDR3 has 13 residues. Per germline, CDR1 SGHTA and CDR2 FQGTGA. CDR3 DNA sequence: TGTGCCAGCAGCTTTGGGGGGTCGGAGGCCCAGTACTTC. Protein sequence: CASSFGGSEAQYF.

The chain has TRBV19 and TRBJ2-3, with 10 bases that match TRBD1. After removal of 4 bases from V and 4 bases from J, the junction contained 8 bases not matched to a gene. The CDR3 length is 16 residues. Germline lookup yields CDR1 LNHDA and CDR2 SQIVND (reference sequence). CDR3 nucleotide sequence: TGTGCCAGTAGTAGGACCTCCGGGACAGGGGCAGATACGCAGTATTTT. Its translation is CASSRTSGTGADTQYF.

V and J are TRBV5-6 and TRBJ2-1, with D perhaps TRBD1 (5 bases). Deletions cut 4 bases from V and 0 bases from J, with 11 bases between. Germline V gene sequence: CDR1 SGHDT, CDR2 YYEEEE. The CDR3 loop spans 15 amino acids. DNA of the CDR3: TGTGCCAGCAGCCAGGACATTTTCTCCTACAATGAGCAGTTCTTC. Translation gives CASSQDIFSYNEQFF.

In regard to this clone: The junction shows a germline mismatch at one end, possibly a read error. This chain's CDR3 is CASSLDEGEETQYF. The CDR3 DNA is TGTGCTAGCAGCTTAGACGAGGGGGAAGAGACCCAGTACTTC. The V and J genes are TRBV7-7 and TRBJ2-5; D might be TRBD1 (6 bases). The germline V gene has CDR1 SSHAT and CDR2 FNYEAQ (reference sequence). This CDR3 has 14 residues.

This clone has a handful of counts. CDR3 sequence: CASSPETGGLPYNEQFF. The DNA for the CDR3 is TGTGCCAGCTCACCAGAGACAGGGGGACTCCCCTACAATGAGCAGTTCTTC. The genes are TRBV18 and TRBJ2-1; TRBD1 agrees at 9 bases. The V and J ends lost 2 bases and 2 bases, in that order; junction bases with no gene match: 7. The CDR3 sequence is 17 residues long. The germline CDR1 and CDR2 sequences are KGHSH and LQKENI.

This clone was detected a few times. This chain uses TRBV7-9 with TRBJ2-5, with a tentative D call TRBD2 (6 bases). CDR3 length equals 16 residues. V was trimmed by 4 bases and J by 3 bases, leaving 18 bases between them. Germline CDR1 SEHNR, CDR2 FQNEAQ (reference sequence). CDR3 sequence: CASSSPAASEKETQYF. CDR3 sequence (DNA): TGTGCCAGCAGCTCCCCGGCGGCTAGCGAGAAAGAGACCCAGTACTTC.